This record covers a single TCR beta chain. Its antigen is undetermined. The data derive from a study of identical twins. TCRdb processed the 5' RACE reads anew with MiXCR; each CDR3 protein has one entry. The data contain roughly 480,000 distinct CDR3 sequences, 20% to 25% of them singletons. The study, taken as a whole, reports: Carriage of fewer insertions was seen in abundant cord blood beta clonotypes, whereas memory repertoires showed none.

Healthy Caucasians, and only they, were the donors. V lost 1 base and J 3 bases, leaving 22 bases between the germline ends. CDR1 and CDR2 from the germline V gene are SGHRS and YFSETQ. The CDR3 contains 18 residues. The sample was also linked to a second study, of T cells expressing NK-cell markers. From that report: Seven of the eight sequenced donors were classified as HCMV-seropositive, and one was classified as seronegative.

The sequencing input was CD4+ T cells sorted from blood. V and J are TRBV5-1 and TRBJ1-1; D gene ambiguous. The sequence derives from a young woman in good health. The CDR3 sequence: CASSLRSRQTGIYTEAFF. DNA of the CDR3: TGCGCCAGCAGCTTGCGGTCCAGGCAGACGGGTATCTACACTGAAGCTTTCTTT.